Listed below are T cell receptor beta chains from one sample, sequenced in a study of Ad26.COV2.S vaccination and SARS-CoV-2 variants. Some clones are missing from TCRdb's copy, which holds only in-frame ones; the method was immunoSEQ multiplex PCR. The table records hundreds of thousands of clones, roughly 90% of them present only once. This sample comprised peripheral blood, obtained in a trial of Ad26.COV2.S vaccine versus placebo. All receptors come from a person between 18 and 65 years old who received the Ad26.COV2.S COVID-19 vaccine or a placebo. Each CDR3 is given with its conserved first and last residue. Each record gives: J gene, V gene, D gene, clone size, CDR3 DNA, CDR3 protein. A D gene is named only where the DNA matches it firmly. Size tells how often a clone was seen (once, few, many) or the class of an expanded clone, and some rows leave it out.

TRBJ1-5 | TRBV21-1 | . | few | TGTGCCAGCAGCAAGAGGAAGGACAGGGTTGGCGATCAGCCCCAGCATTTT | CASSKRKDRVGDQPQHF
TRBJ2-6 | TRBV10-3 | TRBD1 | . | TGTGCCATCACCGGGACAGGGGGCAATGGGGCCAACGTCCTGACTTTC | CAITGTGGNGANVLTF
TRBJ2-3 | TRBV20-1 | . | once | TGCAGTGCCCCGGGGACAGATACGCAGTATTTT | CSAPGTDTQYF
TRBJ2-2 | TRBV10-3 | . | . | TGTGCCATCAGCTACGTAAGGGGAGAGACCGGGGAGCTGTTTTTT | CAISYVRGETGELFF
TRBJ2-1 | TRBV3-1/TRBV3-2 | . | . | TGTGCCAGCAGCCAGGAGGGGATCTTCTACAATGAGCAGTTCTTC | CASSQEGIFYNEQFF
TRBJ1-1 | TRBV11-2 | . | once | TGTGCCAGCAGCTATGTCCCGGGGAAAGCGAACACTGAAGCTTTCTTT | CASSYVPGKANTEAFF
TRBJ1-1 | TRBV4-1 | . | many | TGCGCCAGCAGCCGCCGAGTGGGGGAAACTGAAGCTTTCTTT | CASSRRVGETEAFF
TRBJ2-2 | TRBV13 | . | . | TGTGCCAGCAGCTCCTTGGACACGAACACCGGGGAGCTGTTTTTT | CASSSLDTNTGELFF
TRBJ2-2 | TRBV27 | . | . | TGTGCCAGCAGTTTTGGGACACGAAACACCGGGGAGCTGTTTTTT | CASSFGTRNTGELFF
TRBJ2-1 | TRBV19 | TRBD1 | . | TGTGCCAGTAGTATAGGTGGGACAGGGCTCTACAATGAGCAGTTCTTC | CASSIGGTGLYNEQFF
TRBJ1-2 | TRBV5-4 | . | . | TGTGCCAGCAGCCCAACGACAGGTTTCTATGGCTACACCTTC | CASSPTTGFYGYTF
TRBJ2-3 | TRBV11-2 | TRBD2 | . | TGTGCCAGCAGCGTCGCTAGCGGGAGTTCAACAGATACGCAGTATTTT | CASSVASGSSTDTQYF
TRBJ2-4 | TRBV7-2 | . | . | TGTGCCAGCAGCTTAGCGAATTCCGGGAACATTCAGTACTTC | CASSLANSGNIQYF
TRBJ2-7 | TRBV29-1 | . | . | TGCAGCGTCCGTTCCAGGGACACAAAGGGCTACGAGCAGTACTTC | CSVRSRDTKGYEQYF
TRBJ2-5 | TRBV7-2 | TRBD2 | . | TGTGCCAGCAGAATAGCGGGGGGGCCAGAGACCCAGTACTTC | CASRIAGGPETQYF
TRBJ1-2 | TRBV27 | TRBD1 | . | TGTGCCAGCAGTCCCGGGACAGTTACCCCCTATGGCTACACCTTC | CASSPGTVTPYGYTF
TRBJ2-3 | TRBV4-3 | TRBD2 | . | TGCGCCAGCAGCTCCCGCGGGGCTAGCGGAGATACGCAGTATTTT | CASSSRGASGDTQYF
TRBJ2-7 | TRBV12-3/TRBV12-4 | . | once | TGTGCCAGCAGTTTGGGTACATACGAGCAGTACTTC | CASSLGTYEQYF
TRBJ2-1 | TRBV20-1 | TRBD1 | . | TGCAGTGCTAGTCCGGGACAGCGGACAGATTACAATGAGCAGTTCTTC | CSASPGQRTDYNEQFF
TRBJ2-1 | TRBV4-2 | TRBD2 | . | TGTGCCAGCAGCCAAGCGGCTTACGCGGGGGGATCCTACAATGAGCAGTTCTTC | CASSQAAYAGGSYNEQFF
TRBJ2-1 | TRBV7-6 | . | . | TGTGCCAGCACCTCTCGGGGCCTGGGGGGTAGGGGCAATGAGCAGTTCTTC | CASTSRGLGGRGNEQFF